The sequence of this T cell receptor (beta chain) was determined in a study of control samples from healthy donors and cancer patients. J lost 4 bases, V lost 7 bases, and 8 bases had no gene match. The CDR3 loop spans 15 amino acids. In germline, CDR1 is MNHEY, CDR2 SVGAGI. Clones were read by immunoSEQ multiplex PCR, and TCRdb kept only the in-frame ones, dropping some. The sample lists under 75,000 clones, 65% to 90% occurring once. Sequencing was done on a sample of blood. This clonotype was obtained from a man aged 35 to 55 in good health. The chain carries TRBV6-5 and TRBJ2-7, with 12 positions matching TRBD2. This chain's CDR3 is CASTLTSGRRYEQYF. CDR3 DNA sequence: TGTGCCAGCACCCTTACTAGCGGGAGGAGATACGAGCAGTACTTC.